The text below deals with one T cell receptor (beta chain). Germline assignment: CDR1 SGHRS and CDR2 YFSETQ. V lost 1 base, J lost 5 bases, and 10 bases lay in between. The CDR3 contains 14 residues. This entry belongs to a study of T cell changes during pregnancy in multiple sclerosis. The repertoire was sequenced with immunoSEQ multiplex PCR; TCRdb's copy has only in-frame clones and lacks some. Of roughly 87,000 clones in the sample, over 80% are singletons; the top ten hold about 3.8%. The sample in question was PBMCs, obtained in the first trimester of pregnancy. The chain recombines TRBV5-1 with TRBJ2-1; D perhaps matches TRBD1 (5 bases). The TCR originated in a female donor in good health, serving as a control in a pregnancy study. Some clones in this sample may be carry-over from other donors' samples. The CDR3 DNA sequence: TGCGCCAGCAGCTTGCGTCAGGGCGACAATGAGCAGTTCTTC. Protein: CASSLRQGDNEQFF. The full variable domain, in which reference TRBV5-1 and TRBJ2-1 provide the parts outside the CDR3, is KAGVTQTPRYLIKTRGQQVTLSCSPISGHRSVSWYQQTPGQGLQFLFEYFSETQRNKGNFPGRFSGRQFSNSRSEMNVSTLELGDSALYLCASSLRQGDNEQFFGPGTRLTVL.